This entry lists 16 T cell receptor beta chains sequenced from one sample in a study of T cells in localized non-small cell lung cancer. Using immunoSEQ multiplex PCR, the repertoire was profiled, and TCRdb retains in-frame clones only, with some absent. The sample consists of 20,000 to 30,000 clones, approximately 83% of them appearing once. Sequences were derived from peripheral blood, sampled before any cancer treatment. All receptors come from a male donor at least 60 years old with stage II squamous cell lung carcinoma.

The genes are TRBV5-5 and TRBJ2-7; tentative D call: TRBD1 (7 bases). The CDR3 length is 15 residues. Germline V CDR1 and CDR2: SGHKS, YYEKEE (reference sequence). V was shortened by 4 bases and J by 12 bases, with 26 bases between the two germline ends. In DNA form, the CDR3 reads TGTGCCAGCAGCGTGACAGGGTCTGGCTTAGCGGCTCGGTACTTC. This codes for CASSVTGSGLAARYF.

This clone was observed a single time. This sequence joins TRBV19 and TRBJ1-5; maybe TRBD1 (5 bases). CDR3 length: 15 amino acids. V was pared by 2 bases and J by 5 bases, with 13 bases between. Germline-derived CDR1 and CDR2 are LNHDA and SQIVND (reference sequence). The CDR3 protein is CASSIKAGNHQPQHF. In DNA form, the CDR3 reads TGTGCCAGTAGTATAAAGGCAGGGAACCATCAGCCCCAGCATTTT.

The chain links TRBV28 to TRBJ1-4, with D uncertain. The germline V gene encodes CDR1 MDHEN and CDR2 SYDVKM. CDR3 length equals 15 residues. V was trimmed by 4 bases and J by 0 bases, leaving 9 bases between them. In DNA form, the CDR3 reads TGTGCCAGCAGTTCCGGATCTGCAACTAATGAAAAACTGTTTTTT. It codes for CASSSGSATNEKLFF.

The chain joins TRBV2 to TRBJ1-1, with D possibly matching TRBD1 (6 bases). CDR3 length: 15 residues. The germline CDR1 and CDR2 sequences are SNHLY and FYNNEI. V was cut by 5 bases and J by 1 base, with 14 bases left in between. This chain's CDR3 is CASSRDTGTNTEAFF. DNA of the CDR3: TGTGCCAGCAGTCGGGACACTGGGACGAACACTGAAGCTTTCTTT. Variable domain in full (rest from reference TRBV2 and TRBJ1-1): EPEVTQTPSHQVTQMGQEVILRCVPISNHLYFYWYRQILGQKVEFLVSFYNNEISEKSEIFDDQFSVERPDGSNFTLKIRSTKLEDSAMYFCASSRDTGTNTEAFFGQGTRLTVV.

The table lists this clone with a count of one. V gene TRBV5-5 combines with J gene TRBJ1-5; possible D gene TRBD1, 5 bases. The germline CDR1 and CDR2 sequences are SGHKS and YYEKEE (reference sequence). The CDR3 runs 14 residues. The ends were cut back, 4 bases at V and 1 base at J, with 9 bases in the middle. Here the CDR3 reads CASSHTGSNQPQHF. CDR3 in DNA: TGTGCCAGCAGCCACACAGGCAGCAATCAGCCCCAGCATTTT.

V is TRBV9 and J is TRBJ1-1; perhaps TRBD1 as D (5 bases). With 0 bases removed from V and 2 bases from J, the gap between germline ends came to 11 bases. CDR3 length equals 15 residues. Germline lookup yields CDR1 SGDLS and CDR2 YYNGEE. CDR3 nucleotide sequence: TGTGCCAGCAGCGTAGGTCCAGGGAGAAACACTGAAGCTTTCTTT. Its protein product is CASSVGPGRNTEAFF.

The chain couples TRBV18 to TRBJ2-5; possibly TRBD2 for D (6 bases). This CDR3 is 15 amino acids long. Trimming cost V 2 bases and J 2 bases, with 12 bases left between them. Germline lookup yields CDR1 KGHSH and CDR2 LQKENI. The CDR3 region is CASSPRTSGQETQYF. The CDR3 nucleotides read TGTGCCAGCTCACCAAGGACCAGCGGGCAAGAGACCCAGTACTTC.

The chain recombines TRBV7-2 with TRBJ1-2; 9 bases fit TRBD1. Trimming at V came to 3 bases and at J to 9 bases, leaving 8 bases not matched to a gene. The CDR3 covers 14 residues. Germline CDR1 is SGHTA and CDR2 is FQGNSA. Here the CDR3 reads CASSFGTGSDRYTF. CDR3 sequence (DNA): TGTGCCAGCAGCTTCGGGACAGGGTCGGATCGCTACACCTTC.

In nucleotides, the CDR3 is TGTGCCAGCAGCACCGGGACAGGGGGCAATGAGCAGTTCTTC. Translated, it gives CASSTGTGGNEQFF. The chain has TRBV9 and TRBJ2-1; 11 bases map to TRBD1. V lost 4 bases and J lost 6; bases outside the gene matches: 3. CDR3 length: 14 amino acids. Germline values: CDR1 SGDLS, CDR2 YYNGEE.

This chain uses TRBV7-2 with TRBJ2-5; D is possibly TRBD2 (6 bases). V was shortened by 3 bases and J by 0 bases, with 8 bases between the two germline ends. CDR1 and CDR2 (germline): SGHTA, FQGNSA. The CDR3 length is 14 residues. This chain's CDR3 is CASSFRGDQETQYF. As DNA, the CDR3 is TGTGCCAGCAGCTTTCGCGGGGACCAAGAGACCCAGTACTTC. Looking up the rest from reference TRBV7-2 and TRBJ2-5 gives the full variable domain: GAGVSQSPSNKVTEKGKDVELRCDPISGHTALYWYRQSLGQGLEFLIYFQGNSAPDKSGLPSDRFSAERTGGSVSTLTIQRTQQEDSAVYLCASSFRGDQETQYFGPGTRLLVL.

V is TRBV5-6 and J is TRBJ1-5; D ambiguous. Trimming left V 1 base short and J 5 bases short, with 7 bases between. The CDR3 is 13 residues long. Germline-derived CDR1 and CDR2 are SGHDT and YYEEEE. Here the CDR3 reads CASSLSMDQPQHF. The CDR3 DNA reads TGTGCCAGCAGCTTGAGTATGGATCAGCCCCAGCATTTT.

V is TRBV7-2 and J is TRBJ2-7, with TRBD1 identical over 9 bases. Losses at the gene ends were 4 bases for V and 3 bases for J; bases not matched to a gene: 4. This CDR3 region has 14 residues. The germline gives CDR1 SGHTA, CDR2 FQGNSA. CDR3 residues: CASSSTTGGYEQYF. The CDR3 DNA reads as TGTGCCAGCAGCTCAACGACAGGGGGCTACGAGCAGTACTTC.

CDR3 in DNA: TGTGCCAGCAGTTTAAGACAGGGGGCAGTGGTCGGGGAGCTGTTTTTT. Translated, it gives CASSLRQGAVVGELFF. This chain uses TRBV28 with TRBJ2-2; TRBD1 aligns across 10 bases. V dropped 2 bases and J dropped 7; count of bases not matched to a gene: 7. Germline loops: CDR1 MDHEN, CDR2 SYDVKM. The CDR3 length is 16 residues.

The J gene is TRBJ1-5, the V gene TRBV7-9; a possible D gene is TRBD1 (5 bases). The germline V and J ends were trimmed by 5 bases and 0 bases, with 8 bases remaining between them. CDR1 and CDR2 (germline): SEHNR, FQNEAQ (reference sequence). This CDR3 contains 14 residues. The DNA of the CDR3 is TGTGCCAGCAGCCTACAGGATAGCAATCAGCCCCAGCATTTT. Residues: CASSLQDSNQPQHF.

The V call is TRBV2, the J call TRBJ1-4; TRBD1 aligns across 7 bases. In germline, CDR1 is SNHLY, CDR2 FYNNEI. The junction had 20 bases not matched to a gene; V was cut back by 7 bases and J by 12 bases. This CDR3 has 16 amino acids. The CDR3 loop reads CASTRRGEGQFGELFF. CDR3 DNA sequence: TGTGCCAGCACCAGACGGGGGGAGGGACAGTTCGGTGAACTGTTTTTT.

This clone appeared a single time. This chain joins TRBV6-6 and TRBJ1-5; the D gene is possibly TRBD1 (6 bases). This CDR3 is 15 amino acids long. Germline-derived CDR1 and CDR2 are MNHNY and SVGAGI (reference sequence). The V end was cut by 5 bases, the J end by 6 bases, with 17 bases between. The CDR3 sequence: CASSVPGGAVQPQHF. The CDR3 DNA is TGTGCCAGCAGTGTCCCTGGGGGGGCGGTTCAGCCCCAGCATTTT.